A selection of T cell receptor beta chains follows, all from one sample in a study of regulatory T cells in long-lasting Graves disease. TCRdb analysed the multiplex PCR reads with MiXCR anew, one entry per CDR3 protein. Among fewer than 400,000 distinct CDR3 sequences listed, roughly 21% were seen once. This specimen consisted of peripheral blood mononuclear cells (PBMCs), obtained when the disease was refractory, from a patient treated with antithyroid drugs. Every receptor here comes from a female donor with Graves disease. CDR3s include the opening cysteine and the closing phenylalanine or tryptophan. The D gene is left open where the match is weak. Some rows mark clone size as missing; the rest say once, few, many or name a class of expanded clone.

cdr3_nt: TGTGCCAGCAGCCCGATGCGGAGTACCTCCATGAACACTGAAGCTTTCTTT
cdr3_aa: CASSPMRSTSMNTEAFF
clone_size: NA
v_call: TRBV7-9
j_call: TRBJ1-1
d_call: NA

cdr3_nt: TGTGCCAGCAGTTACCGAAGACCAGGGGAGGGACTAGCTAGGAAGACCCAGTACTTC
cdr3_aa: CASSYRRPGEGLARKTQYF
clone_size: few
v_call: TRBV6-2/TRBV6-3
j_call: TRBJ2-5
d_call: TRBD2

cdr3_nt: TGTGCCAGCTCACCTGGACAGGTATACAATGAGCAGTTCTTC
cdr3_aa: CASSPGQVYNEQFF
clone_size: NA
v_call: TRBV18
j_call: TRBJ2-1
d_call: TRBD1

cdr3_nt: TGCAGTGCCGAAGCCGGGACAGGGCTCTACGAGCAGTACTTC
cdr3_aa: CSAEAGTGLYEQYF
clone_size: many
v_call: TRBV20-1
j_call: TRBJ2-7
d_call: TRBD1

cdr3_nt: TGCAGTGCTGCCTCCCCGGGACGGAGTTATAATTCACCCCTCCACTTT
cdr3_aa: CSAASPGRSYNSPLHF
clone_size: few
v_call: TRBV20-1
j_call: TRBJ1-6
d_call: NA

cdr3_nt: TGTGCCAGCAGCGCAGGGGGCCGTCTGGACGAGCAGTACTTC
cdr3_aa: CASSAGGRLDEQYF
clone_size: NA
v_call: TRBV25-1
j_call: TRBJ2-7
d_call: TRBD1

cdr3_nt: TGTGCCAGCAGCTCCGCTCGACAGGGGACAGGCAATCAGCCCCAGCATTTT
cdr3_aa: CASSSARQGTGNQPQHF
clone_size: NA
v_call: TRBV7-8
j_call: TRBJ1-5
d_call: TRBD1

cdr3_nt: TGTGCCAGCAGTCCCGGGACAGGGGTCTTCTACGAGCAGTACTTC
cdr3_aa: CASSPGTGVFYEQYF
clone_size: many
v_call: TRBV27
j_call: TRBJ2-7
d_call: TRBD1

cdr3_nt: TGCAGTGCTGGGGTGGTTGGGGGCCTCAATCAGCCCCAGCATTTT
cdr3_aa: CSAGVVGGLNQPQHF
clone_size: few
v_call: TRBV20-1
j_call: TRBJ1-5
d_call: NA

cdr3_nt: TGTGCCAGCAGTTACGAGGGGGCTGAGGCTGGCTACACCTTC
cdr3_aa: CASSYEGAEAGYTF
clone_size: many
v_call: TRBV6-5
j_call: TRBJ1-2
d_call: TRBD1

cdr3_nt: TGTGCCAGCAGTCCCGGTGTCGGACTAACTCCCCTCCACTTT
cdr3_aa: CASSPGVGLTPLHF
clone_size: many
v_call: TRBV6-1
j_call: TRBJ1-6
d_call: NA

cdr3_nt: TGCGCCAGCACCCAATCCGGGGTGGTTAGTGAAAAACTGTTTTTT
cdr3_aa: CASTQSGVVSEKLFF
clone_size: NA
v_call: TRBV4-1
j_call: TRBJ1-4
d_call: NA

cdr3_nt: TGTGCCAGCAGCCCTTTTCCAGGTGATCTCTCCTACGAGCAGTACTTC
cdr3_aa: CASSPFPGDLSYEQYF
clone_size: many
v_call: TRBV28
j_call: TRBJ2-7
d_call: NA

cdr3_nt: TGTGCCAGCTCCCGGGACAGTGTTTATCAGCCCCAGCATTTT
cdr3_aa: CASSRDSVYQPQHF
clone_size: many
v_call: TRBV2
j_call: TRBJ1-5
d_call: TRBD1

cdr3_nt: TGCAGCGTTCAGGGGAGAACTGGGGCCAACGTCCTGACTTTC
cdr3_aa: CSVQGRTGANVLTF
clone_size: few
v_call: TRBV29-1
j_call: TRBJ2-6
d_call: NA

cdr3_nt: TGTGCCAGCAGCTCTAACCCCGCCGGGACACAAGAGACCCAGTACTTC
cdr3_aa: CASSSNPAGTQETQYF
clone_size: NA
v_call: TRBV2
j_call: TRBJ2-5
d_call: NA

cdr3_nt: TGCAGTACTAAAAGCGGGCGGCTTACGTACGAGCAGTACTTC
cdr3_aa: CSTKSGRLTYEQYF
clone_size: once
v_call: TRBV20-1
j_call: TRBJ2-7
d_call: NA

cdr3_nt: TGTGCCAGCAGACGGACAGGAGGGCTGTTTTTT
cdr3_aa: CASRRTGGLFF
clone_size: many
v_call: TRBV12-3/TRBV12-4
j_call: TRBJ2-2
d_call: TRBD1

cdr3_nt: TGCAGTGCTAGAGATATCCGGGGGGGCACAGATACGCAGTATTTT
cdr3_aa: CSARDIRGGTDTQYF
clone_size: few
v_call: TRBV20-1
j_call: TRBJ2-3
d_call: TRBD2

cdr3_nt: TGTGCCAGCAGCTTAGGGAGACGGGGTATGAATCAGCCCCAGCATTTT
cdr3_aa: CASSLGRRGMNQPQHF
clone_size: many
v_call: TRBV7-8
j_call: TRBJ1-5
d_call: NA

cdr3_nt: TGTGCCAGCAGTTACTCGCCGATGTGGGGGCAGGGGGCATACAATCAGCCCCAGCATTTT
cdr3_aa: CASSYSPMWGQGAYNQPQHF
clone_size: few
v_call: TRBV6-5
j_call: TRBJ1-5
d_call: TRBD1

cdr3_nt: TGTGCCAGCAGGATCTTAGGGGGTCGGGCTTTCTTT
cdr3_aa: CASRILGGRAFF
clone_size: few
v_call: TRBV5-5
j_call: TRBJ1-1
d_call: NA

cdr3_nt: TGTGCCAGCAGCTTTGACAGGATGTATGGCTACACCTTC
cdr3_aa: CASSFDRMYGYTF
clone_size: few
v_call: TRBV7-2
j_call: TRBJ1-2
d_call: NA

cdr3_nt: TGTGCCAGCTCACCGACTAGCGTAAGGAACACCGGGGAGCTGTTTTTT
cdr3_aa: CASSPTSVRNTGELFF
clone_size: few
v_call: TRBV18
j_call: TRBJ2-2
d_call: TRBD2

cdr3_nt: TGTGCCAGCAGCTTTGGAACTTACACCGGGGAGCTGTTTTTT
cdr3_aa: CASSFGTYTGELFF
clone_size: NA
v_call: TRBV5-6
j_call: TRBJ2-2
d_call: NA

cdr3_nt: TGCAGTGCTCACTCGGAGGGCAGCTACGAGCAGTACTTC
cdr3_aa: CSAHSEGSYEQYF
clone_size: NA
v_call: TRBV20-1
j_call: TRBJ2-7
d_call: NA

cdr3_nt: TGTGCCAGCAGCCCATTCGGTCAGGTACGCAATCAGCCCCAGCATTTT
cdr3_aa: CASSPFGQVRNQPQHF
clone_size: NA
v_call: TRBV12-3/TRBV12-4
j_call: TRBJ1-5
d_call: NA

cdr3_nt: TGTGCCAGCAGCTTCATCTCCTCCGGAAACACCATATATTTT
cdr3_aa: CASSFISSGNTIYF
clone_size: few
v_call: TRBV7-2
j_call: TRBJ1-3
d_call: NA

cdr3_nt: TGTGCCAGTAGTATAGAGTGGACAGCCATGGACTTGAACACTGAAGCTTTCTTT
cdr3_aa: CASSIEWTAMDLNTEAFF
clone_size: NA
v_call: TRBV19
j_call: TRBJ1-1
d_call: NA

cdr3_nt: TGTGCCACCAGCAGAATCCCCGGGACTAGTACCGGGGAGCTGTTTTTT
cdr3_aa: CATSRIPGTSTGELFF
clone_size: few
v_call: TRBV15
j_call: TRBJ2-2
d_call: TRBD2

cdr3_nt: TGTGCCAGCTCAAAGACCGGGACAGGGCACTATGGCTACACCTTC
cdr3_aa: CASSKTGTGHYGYTF
clone_size: NA
v_call: TRBV18
j_call: TRBJ1-2
d_call: TRBD1

cdr3_nt: TGTGCCAGTAGTATAGGTAGATGGGGACAGGGCTTTCAGCCCCAGCATTTT
cdr3_aa: CASSIGRWGQGFQPQHF
clone_size: few
v_call: TRBV19
j_call: TRBJ1-5
d_call: TRBD1